The 22 T cell receptor beta chains below all came from one sample that was sequenced in a study of T-cell memory formation after mild COVID-19. TCRdb ran MiXCR on the 5' RACE reads and lists one entry per CDR3 protein. The sample holds 380,000 or so distinct CDR3 sequences, about an eighth seen once. Specimen: PBMCs or a T cell subset sorted from them (not recorded which). These receptors all stem from a man aged 18 to 29 who had mild COVID-19 (a few samples of this study predate the infection). Cell type and time point are not known.

The genes are TRBV12-3 or TRBV12-4 and TRBJ1-1, with D possibly matching TRBD1 (5 bases). The V and J ends lost 6 bases and 6 bases respectively, with 14 bases between them. The CDR3 totals 13 residues. The DNA of the CDR3 is TGTGCCAGCAGGGGGGACGGTCGGGCTGAAGCTTTCTTT. It translates to CASRGDGRAEAFF.

The chain links TRBV5-4 to TRBJ1-6; D may be TRBD1 (6 bases). This CDR3 comprises 15 residues. Germline assignment: CDR1 SGHNT and CDR2 YYREEE (reference sequence). V lost 1 base and J lost 8, with 13 bases in between. CDR3 DNA: TGTGCCAGCAGCTTGATGTGGGGGCAGGATTCACCCCTCCACTTT. Translated, it gives CASSLMWGQDSPLHF.

V is TRBV5-1 and J is TRBJ2-1, with TRBD2 matching 7 bases. Losses at the gene ends were 4 bases for V and 8 bases for J; bases not matched to a gene: 9. From germline, CDR1 is SGHRS and CDR2 YFSETQ. The CDR3 runs 14 residues. In DNA form, the CDR3 reads TGCGCCAGCAGCAAGTGGGGGGGGAGCGATGAGCAGTTCTTC. It specifies CASSKWGGSDEQFF.

This clonotype was seen once. V is TRBV20-1 and J is TRBJ1-4; tentatively, D is TRBD1 (6 bases). Trimming removed 2 bases at V and 6 bases at J, with 19 bases between. CDR3 size: 16 residues. CDR1 DFQATT and CDR2 SNEGSKA come from the germline V gene (reference sequence). This chain's CDR3 is CSARSGATVMYEKLFF. CDR3 coding DNA: TGCAGTGCTAGATCGGGGGCAACTGTAATGTATGAAAAACTGTTTTTT.

J is TRBJ2-5 and V is TRBV2; D ambiguous. The length of the CDR3 is 14 residues. V lost 1 base and J 5 bases, leaving 11 bases between the germline ends. CDR1 and CDR2 from the germline V gene are SNHLY and FYNNEI. The CDR3 DNA follows: TGTGCCAGCAGTGAAGAGTGGGTGGGGGAGACCCAGTACTTC. Protein sequence: CASSEEWVGETQYF.

The table lists this clonotype with many counts. The chain is built from TRBV4-2 and TRBJ2-7; 14 bases are a match to TRBD2. Germline-derived CDR1 and CDR2 are LGHNA and YNFKEQ. This CDR3 contains 16 residues. Trimming took 4 bases from V and 2 from J; bases not matched to a gene: 4. The CDR3 here is CASSPTSGGVTYEQYF. CDR3 nucleotide sequence: TGTGCCAGCAGCCCGACTAGCGGGGGGGTAACCTACGAGCAGTACTTC.

The sample holds a few counts of this clonotype. The chain links TRBV4-1 to TRBJ2-7, with TRBD1 identical over 8 bases. CDR3 length: 14 residues. Germline V gives CDR1 MGHRA, CDR2 YSYEKL. Unmatched junction bases numbered 9, after V lost 6 bases and J lost 5 bases. The CDR3 coding sequence is TGCGCCAGCAGTGCGACAGGGGCTAACCACGAGCAGTACTTC. It is translated as CASSATGANHEQYF.

This clonotype was detected ten times or more. V and J are TRBV10-3 and TRBJ1-4, with D perhaps TRBD1 (5 bases). CDR1 and CDR2 (germline): ENHRY, SYGVKD. The CDR3 has 15 amino acids. Trimming left V 0 bases short and J 8 bases short, with 13 bases between. CDR3 amino acids: CAISESRGTVEKLFF. The CDR3 bases are TGTGCCATCAGTGAGTCGAGAGGGACTGTAGAAAAACTGTTTTTT.

This clonotype appeared a few times. This rearrangement joins TRBV6-2 or TRBV6-3 to TRBJ2-7; 7 positions match TRBD1. CDR1 MNHEY and CDR2 SVGEGT come from the germline V gene. J was trimmed by 4 bases and V by 6 bases; bases with no gene match: 6. The CDR3 runs 13 residues. As DNA, the CDR3 is TGTGCCAGCAGGATAGACAGGGCATACGAGCAGTACGTC. Its protein product is CASRIDRAYEQYV.

This clonotype turned up a few times. The rearrangement uses TRBV15 and TRBJ2-3, with D possibly TRBD1 on 6 matching bases. From germline, CDR1 is LNHNV and CDR2 YYDKDF (reference sequence). Trimming stripped 4 bases from V and 1 base from J, with 15 bases between. There are 16 residues in the CDR3. The CDR3 nucleotides read TGTGCCACCAGCACTGGCAGCGAGGGGGGCACAGATACGCAGTATTTT. The encoded protein is CATSTGSEGGTDTQYF.

This clonotype was picked up many times. The V call is TRBV12-3 or TRBV12-4, the J call TRBJ2-1, with D perhaps matching TRBD2 (7 bases). Deletions cut 5 bases from V and 7 bases from J, with 18 bases between. This CDR3 contains 15 residues. The CDR3 region has the DNA TGTGCCAGCAGTCCCGTGGGGGGGGCGGCGAATGAGCAGTTCTTC. This encodes CASSPVGGAANEQFF.

J is TRBJ1-2 and V is TRBV4-1, with no clear D. Between the trimmed V and J ends, which lost 1 base and 4 bases, there was a span of 10 bases. The CDR3 runs to 14 residues. From germline, CDR1 is MGHRA and CDR2 YSYEKL. CDR3 in amino acids: CASSQGIGSYGYTF. The CDR3 DNA is TGCGCCAGCAGCCAAGGGATTGGGAGCTATGGCTACACCTTC.

The CDR3 spells CAISEGTGKNEQFF. As DNA, the CDR3 is TGTGCCATCAGTGAAGGGACAGGGAAGAATGAGCAGTTCTTC. The chain has TRBV10-3 and TRBJ2-1, with 9 bases that match TRBD1. From germline, CDR1 is ENHRY and CDR2 SYGVKD. The CDR3 has 14 residues. J gave up 7 bases and V 3 bases, and 4 bases lay outside the gene matches.

V gene TRBV4-3 combines with J gene TRBJ1-5; no firm D call. The CDR3 sequence is 15 residues long. CDR1 and CDR2 from the germline V gene are LGHNA and YSLEER. Trimming took 0 bases from V and 6 from J, leaving 12 bases between them. The CDR3 is CASSQEPTDSQPQHF. CDR3 bases: TGCGCCAGCAGCCAAGAACCCACAGACTCTCAGCCCCAGCATTTT.

The J gene is TRBJ1-1, the V gene TRBV27, with unresolved D. The CDR3 is made up of 14 amino acids. Germline V gives CDR1 MNHEY, CDR2 SMNVEV (reference sequence). Trimming removed 9 bases at V and 3 bases at J, with 17 bases between. CDR3 DNA: TGTGCCAGTACCCTATCGGCAGGATACACTGAAGCTTTCTTT. Protein: CASTLSAGYTEAFF.

The chain couples TRBV4-3 to TRBJ2-7; D uncertain. CDR1 is LGHNA and CDR2 is YSLEER in the germline V gene. V was cut by 1 base and J by 5 bases, with 18 bases left in between. This CDR3 is 16 amino acids long. In DNA, the CDR3 is TGCGCCAGCAGCCAAGCGGTGTTTATAAGTTCAGACGAGCAGTACTTC. It encodes CASSQAVFISSDEQYF.

Only a few counts were recorded for this clonotype. V is TRBV7-2 and J is TRBJ2-5; D remains unclear. With 2 bases removed from V and 4 bases from J, the gap between germline ends came to 11 bases. There are 14 residues in the CDR3. Germline loops: CDR1 SGHTA, CDR2 FQGNSA. The CDR3 loop reads CASSLRVFGETQYF. As DNA, the CDR3 is TGTGCCAGCAGCTTAAGGGTTTTTGGAGAGACCCAGTACTTC.

This chain joins TRBV20-1 and TRBJ2-1, with D maybe TRBD2 (7 bases). The CDR3 contains 13 residues. Germline lookup yields CDR1 DFQATT and CDR2 SNEGSKA (reference sequence). Trimming removed 6 bases at V and 5 bases at J, with 14 bases between. The chain's CDR3 is CSAPRGGHNEQFF. The CDR3 nucleotides are TGCAGTGCCCCTCGCGGGGGCCACAATGAGCAGTTCTTC.

This clonotype showed up many times. The V call is TRBV15, the J call TRBJ2-1; 7 positions agree with TRBD2. The CDR3 contains 15 residues. Looked up from germline, CDR1 is LNHNV and CDR2 is YYDKDF (reference sequence). The trim removed 9 bases at V and 3 bases at J, leaving 11 bases unmatched. CDR3 in amino acids: CATKLFTGGYNEQFF. CDR3 DNA sequence: TGTGCCACGAAACTCTTTACGGGAGGCTACAATGAGCAGTTCTTC.

This clonotype occurred a few times. This chain connects TRBV5-6 to TRBJ1-2; D call uncertain. Trimming stripped 2 bases from V and 6 bases from J, with 11 bases between. Per germline, CDR1 SGHDT and CDR2 YYEEEE. This CDR3 has 13 residues. The CDR3 DNA reads TGTGCCAGCAGCTTCAGTACTCGGGATGGCTACACCTTC. It is translated as CASSFSTRDGYTF.

The CDR3 loop reads CASSQVIVPGQGVWDTIYF. CDR3 nucleotides: TGTGCCAGCAGCCAAGTTATTGTACCGGGACAGGGTGTGTGGGACACCATATATTTT. V gene TRBV4-2 combines with J gene TRBJ1-3; 9 bases line up with TRBD1. The trim removed 1 base at V and 8 bases at J, leaving 18 bases unmatched. CDR1 is LGHNA, CDR2 YNFKEQ, per germline. This CDR3 spans 19 amino acids.

The chain recombines TRBV4-3 with TRBJ2-2; D may be TRBD2 (5 bases). Per the germline V gene, CDR1 is LGHNA and CDR2 is YSLEER. This CDR3 has 14 amino acids. Trimming stripped 0 bases from V and 3 bases from J, with 5 bases between. Written as DNA, the CDR3 is TGCGCCAGCAGCCAAGACGGGGACACCGGGGAGCTGTTTTTT. Its protein is CASSQDGDTGELFF.